This T cell receptor (beta chain) emerged from a study of graft-versus-host responses after intestinal transplantation. In the study overall: Recipients uniformly received anti-thymocyte globulin induction, followed by tacrolimus and steroids for approximately 3 years. Findings of the study overall: The recipient marrow held GvH clones, and some of them showed up first in ileum or blood. Within the allografts of patients who had graft-donor T cell macrochimerism, graft-versus-host to host-versus-graft clonal ratios were high.

CDR1 and CDR2 from the germline V gene are SGHTA and FQGTGA. This CDR3 comprises 14 residues. With 5 bases removed from V and 1 base from J, the gap between germline ends came to 10 bases. On this clone: The antigen remains undetermined.

Here immunoSEQ multiplex PCR was the method, and the copy in TCRdb shows in-frame clones only, minus some. The sample includes around 97,000 clones, roughly 93% seen only once; the top ten take around 1%. The chain carries TRBV7-3 and TRBJ2-3; D call uncertain. The starting material was unstimulated CD8+ T cells sorted from spleen or lymph node cells, obtained before intestinal transplant. This receptor was identified in a human donor who received an intestinal transplant. CDR3 amino acids: CASSKVGGTDTQYF. The CDR3 region has the DNA TGTGCCAGCAGCAAAGTTGGGGGCACAGATACGCAGTATTTT.